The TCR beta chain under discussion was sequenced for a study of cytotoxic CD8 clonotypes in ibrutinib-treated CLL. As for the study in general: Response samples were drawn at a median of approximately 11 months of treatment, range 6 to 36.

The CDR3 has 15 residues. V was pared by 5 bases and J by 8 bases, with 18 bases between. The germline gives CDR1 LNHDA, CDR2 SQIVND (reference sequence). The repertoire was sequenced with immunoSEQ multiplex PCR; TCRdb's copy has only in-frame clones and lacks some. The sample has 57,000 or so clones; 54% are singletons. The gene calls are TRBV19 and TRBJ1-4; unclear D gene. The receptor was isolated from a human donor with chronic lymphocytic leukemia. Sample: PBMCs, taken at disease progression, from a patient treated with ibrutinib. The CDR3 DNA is TGTGCCAGTAGTCCCCTTGAGGTCCTCGGGGAAAAACTGTTTTTT. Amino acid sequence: CASSPLEVLGEKLFF.